This T cell receptor beta chain was identified during a study of cytomegalovirus exposure and HLA in healthy donors (dated by TCRdb to between 2016 and 2019). Study-level background: The 666 repertoires of the first cohort and the 120 validation repertoires were produced on the same platform, according to a later analysis. The aim of the study was to test whether cataloging public T cell receptors could identify signatures of past pathogen exposure. A separate validation cohort of 100 to 150 different subjects was used in addition to the 666-subject first cohort. The study combined high-throughput TCR immunosequencing, statistical association of individual TCRs with disease status, and machine learning to predict cytomegalovirus infection status. Points the paper makes about the study in general: Of the cluster scores, roughly 95% were above 0 in a later analysis, which found that TCRs clustered in the first cohort also tended to co-occur in the roughly 130 validation repertoires. The validation cohort had no HLA typing available for a later analysis, so co-occurrence within that cohort was assessed over all 120 or so repertoires. The authors suggested that the approach could potentially be generalized to other disease states and immunological phenotypes. A few of the identified cytomegalovirus-associated TCR beta chains were confirmed in vitro to be specific for cytomegalovirus antigens. The study gave a list of roughly 150 TCR beta chains associated with cytomegalovirus. While some public TCRs were present in many individuals, most TCR sequences turned up only very rarely across donors. In both the original and validation cohorts, the classifier was reported to diagnose cytomegalovirus status with high specificity and sensitivity.

In its sample, this clone was seen once. Its target antigen remains unknown. Nothing much larger sits one base from this clone, and base qualities are not available. The same CDR3 arises from other DNA sequences in this sample as well. The CDR3, cysteine through phenylalanine, is 12 amino acids long. Just the 36-base CDR3 DNA is kept, in frame starting at base 1. V lost 4 bases and J lost 7 bases; the stretch between them is 11 bases long. The germline V gene supplies CDR1 ENHRY and CDR2 SYGVKD. The library was obtained by the immunoSEQ multiplex PCR assay. The original pipeline was this. To diagnose cytomegalovirus status from the catalog of TCR beta chain sequences, a statistical classification framework was built. TCRdb retrieved this table from immuneACCESS and kept in-frame rearrangements only. Not all clones are present; in checked studies, unresolved V genes account for under half, and no reason is known for the remainder. Clone size and the V and J calls come from that table; the DNA yielded D and trimming. The sample table lists roughly 250,000 clones, around 85% of them with a count of one. Around 1.2% of the sample is in the top ten clones.

The donors were included in the validation cohort of 120 subjects, a group kept apart from the roughly 680-subject first cohort. The sample consisted of PBMCs. Recombination connected TRBV10-3 to TRBJ2-7; 6 matching bases give a weak D call of TRBD1. The TCR comes from a woman in her thirties in good health and CMV-seropositive. The CDR3 has the sequence CAISGDTWEQYF. The DNA sequence follows: TGTGCCATCAGTGGGGACACGTGGGAGCAGTACTTC.